This T cell receptor (beta chain) was observed in a study of T cell responses to AZD1222 COVID-19 vaccine. Overall study findings and caveats: Spike-specific TCRs gained breadth and depth after people received two AZD1222 doses. Within unmutated variant regions lay the reported targets of nearly half of spike-specific TCRs. Clonal diversity was possibly underestimated, and white British individuals and females predominated among donors.

The assay was immunoSEQ multiplex PCR, and TCRdb's table has in-frame clones only and misses some. The data hold 84,000 or so clones, with about 90% observed a single time. As for this clone: Its target is unknown.

The V gene's germline CDR1 is SGHTA and CDR2 FQGNSA. The length of the CDR3 is 17 residues. J gave up 2 bases and V 2 bases, and 8 bases lay outside the gene matches. This chain connects TRBV7-2 to TRBJ1-5, with 8 bases identical to TRBD1. The material sequenced was peripheral blood, taken on day 0 of AZD1222 vaccination. This sequence originates from an adult in good health. CDR3 protein: CASSLWETGEGNQPQHF. For the CDR3, the DNA is TGTGCCAGCAGCTTATGGGAGACAGGGGAGGGCAATCAGCCCCAGCATTTT. The full variable domain, completed using reference TRBV7-2 and TRBJ1-5, is GAGVSQSPSNKVTEKGKDVELRCDPISGHTALYWYRQSLGQGLEFLIYFQGNSAPDKSGLPSDRFSAERTGGSVSTLTIQRTQQEDSAVYLCASSLWETGEGNQPQHFGDGTRLSIL.